This T cell receptor (beta chain) was sequenced during a study of Ad26.COV2.S vaccination and SARS-CoV-2 variants. The CDR3 loop spans 16 amino acids. Trimming removed 5 bases from V and 4 bases from J; junction bases left unmatched: 11. Germline V gene data show CDR1 as SNHLY and CDR2 as FYNNEI. Libraries were prepared by immunoSEQ multiplex PCR; TCRdb keeps only in-frame clonotypes and omits some of them. The table shows about 180,000 clones, with roughly nine tenths occurring only once. The source of this sequence is a human donor who had recovered from COVID-19. The rearrangement joins TRBV2 to TRBJ1-3, with 7 bases identical to TRBD1. The starting material was peripheral blood, obtained after recovery from COVID-19. The CDR3, as DNA: TGTGCCAGCAGTAGACAGGGCTCCGGGACCGGAAACACCATATATTTT. Its translation: CASSRQGSGTGNTIYF. Complete variable domain (other parts from reference TRBV2 and TRBJ1-3): EPEVTQTPSHQVTQMGQEVILRCVPISNHLYFYWYRQILGQKVEFLVSFYNNEISEKSEIFDDQFSVERPDGSNFTLKIRSTKLEDSAMYFCASSRQGSGTGNTIYFGEGSWLTVV.